This TCR beta chain was sequenced for a study of blood T cell repertoires in COVID-19. About the research overall: Both acute and convalescent COVID-19 samples were obtained from the United States, Italy and Spain. The cDNA or gDNA used as material had been derived from T cells, B-cell-depleted T cells, or PBMCs.

Original handling: Nucleated cell counts were estimated from reference gene primer amplification. TCRdb's table, derived via immunoSEQ multiplex PCR, lists solely in-frame clones and lacks some. V and J calls and clone size follow that table, whereas D and trimming were derived from the DNA. The repertoire holds some 300,000 clones, with roughly 86% as singletons. V lost 7 bases, J lost 7 bases, and 22 bases lay in between. CDR3 length equals 15 residues. Germline loops: CDR1 LGHDT, CDR2 YNNKEL (reference sequence). The sequencing input was peripheral blood. The TCR comes from a woman aged 25 to 39 with COVID-19, enrolled during active disease. V usage is TRBV3-1 (or the pseudogene TRBV3-2) and J usage is TRBJ1-2, with D possibly TRBD1 on 5 matching bases. The DNA of the CDR3 is TGTGCCAGCACTGTATCGGGAGGGACTTTGGGTGGCTACACCTTC. As protein: CASTVSGGTLGGYTF.